One sample yielded the 11 T cell receptor beta chains listed below, sequenced in a study of identical twins. Each CDR3 protein gets one entry after TCRdb re-called the 5' RACE reads with MiXCR. The repertoire has under 900,000 distinct CDR3 sequences, roughly 20% of them found once; the top ten carry roughly 13%. Another study also made use of these data, one on T cells expressing NK-cell markers.

The specimen was PBMCs. The receptor source for this set is a woman younger than 35 in good health.

This chain joins TRBV6-5 and TRBJ2-1, with 7 bases identical to TRBD1. Unmatched junction bases numbered 12, after V lost 4 bases and J lost 0 bases. The CDR3 sequence is 18 residues long. Germline V gene sequence: CDR1 MNHEY, CDR2 SVGAGI. This CDR3 reads CASSSPLKGQSSYNEQFF. In DNA, the CDR3 is TGTGCCAGCAGTTCTCCGCTAAAGGGACAGAGCTCCTACAATGAGCAGTTCTTC.

V usage is TRBV7-3 and J usage is TRBJ1-2; D possibly corresponds to TRBD1 (6 bases). The germline V gene has CDR1 SGHTA and CDR2 FQGTGA. CDR3 length equals 15 residues. V shed 4 bases and J shed 5 bases, with 17 bases lying between them. CDR3 sequence (DNA): TGTGCCAGCAGCTCGACAGGACGGGCCCATTATGGCTACACCTTC. This gives the protein CASSSTGRAHYGYTF.

The chain combines TRBV18 with TRBJ2-7; 7 bases map to TRBD1. CDR3 length equals 11 residues. V lost 2 bases, J lost 11 bases, and 3 bases stayed unmatched. CDR1 KGHSH and CDR2 LQKENI come from the germline V gene. The CDR3 DNA sequence: TGTGCCAGCTCACCAGGGACAGAGGAGTACTTC. This gives the protein CASSPGTEEYF.

The chain employs TRBV20-1 and TRBJ1-1; possibly TRBD1 for D (5 bases). The V gene lost 5 bases and the J gene lost 5 bases, with 15 bases spanning the gap. The length of the CDR3 is 13 residues. Per germline, CDR1 DFQATT and CDR2 SNEGSKA (reference sequence). CDR3: CSAVKPDSTEAFF. CDR3 DNA: TGCAGTGCTGTAAAGCCTGACAGTACTGAAGCTTTCTTT.

The CDR3 reads CASSFQPGLADAGAQYF. The CDR3 region has the DNA TGTGCCAGCAGCTTTCAACCGGGACTAGCGGACGCTGGGGCCCAGTACTTC. This chain uses TRBV7-2 with TRBJ2-5; the match to TRBD2 covers 11 bases. This CDR3 is built from 17 residues. Trimming at V came to 3 bases and at J to 9 bases, leaving 15 bases not matched to a gene. Germline V gene lookup returns CDR1 SGHTA and CDR2 FQGNSA. Full variable domain (rest looked up from reference TRBV7-2 and TRBJ2-5): GAGVSQSPSNKVTEKGKDVELRCDPISGHTALYWYRQSLGQGLEFLIYFQGNSAPDKSGLPSDRFSAERTGGSVSTLTIQRTQQEDSAVYLCASSFQPGLADAGAQYFGPGTRLLVL.

The V call is TRBV12-3 or TRBV12-4, the J call TRBJ2-4; a possible D gene is TRBD2 (5 bases). This CDR3 comprises 13 residues. V shed 6 bases and J shed 7 bases, with 13 bases lying between them. The CDR3, as DNA: TGTGCCAGCAGCAGCGGACGTAACAACATTCAGTACTTC. Translation gives CASSSGRNNIQYF.

CDR3 in amino acids: CASSFGISGDTQYF. The CDR3 nucleotides read TGTGCCAGCAGCTTTGGTATTAGCGGAGATACGCAGTATTTT. The chain combines TRBV11-3 with TRBJ2-3, with D maybe TRBD2 (6 bases). Germline lookup yields CDR1 SGHNT and CDR2 YENEEA. The CDR3 consists of 14 residues. Trimming pared 3 bases from V and 5 bases from J, leaving 12 bases between.

This clonotype was seen only a few times. The rearrangement links TRBV9 to TRBJ2-3; D not certain. Germline values: CDR1 SGDLS, CDR2 YYNGEE. Trimming shortened V by 4 bases and J by 8 bases, and 11 bases separated the two germline ends. This CDR3 spans 12 amino acids. CDR3 in amino acids: CASSPGPGTQYF. The CDR3 nucleotides are TGTGCCAGCAGCCCCGGGCCAGGTACGCAGTATTTT.

This clonotype was detected a few times. The chain has TRBV7-2 and TRBJ2-7; 11 bases fit TRBD1. Germline CDR1 reads SGHTA; CDR2 reads FQGNSA. CDR3 length equals 15 residues. With V trimmed by 2 bases and J by 7 bases, 7 bases remained unmatched. DNA of the CDR3: TGTGCCAGCAGCTTAATATGGACAGGGGGCTATGAGCAGTACTTC. This sequence encodes CASSLIWTGGYEQYF. The whole variable domain, filled in from reference TRBV7-2 and TRBJ2-7, reads GAGVSQSPSNKVTEKGKDVELRCDPISGHTALYWYRQSLGQGLEFLIYFQGNSAPDKSGLPSDRFSAERTGGSVSTLTIQRTQQEDSAVYLCASSLIWTGGYEQYFGPGTRLTVT.

J is TRBJ2-7 and V is TRBV9; D is possibly TRBD1 (6 bases). The CDR3 runs to 15 residues. V was shortened by 0 bases and J by 1 base, with 11 bases between the two germline ends. Per germline, CDR1 SGDLS and CDR2 YYNGEE. The CDR3 DNA reads as TGTGCCAGCAGCGTAGGGGCAGGGGTTTCCTACGAGCAGTACTTC. Protein product: CASSVGAGVSYEQYF.

This clonotype was found many times. The chain couples TRBV6-1 to TRBJ1-4; no definite D call. Germline V gene data show CDR1 as MNHNS and CDR2 as SASEGT. V was shortened by 7 bases and J by 5 bases, with 14 bases between the two germline ends. CDR3 length: 14 amino acids. For the CDR3, the DNA is TGTGCCAGCACCTCCGGACGGAAGAATGAAAAACTGTTTTTT. This encodes CASTSGRKNEKLFF.